This T cell receptor beta chain was sequenced for a study of T cells in Graves' hyperthyroidism and ophthalmopathy. Amplification yielded TCR beta CDR3 regions, with RNA transcripts as the source. First-round RT-PCR targeting the TCR CDR3 was performed with the HTBI primer set. Each CDR3 protein gets one entry after TCRdb re-called the multiplex PCR reads with MiXCR. The table lists a few hundred thousand distinct CDR3 sequences, around 14% of them singletons. Diagnoses rested on clinical symptoms, serum thyroxine and TRAb, thyroid ultrasound and orbital computed tomography. This clonotype was counted ten times or more. Germline values: CDR1 SEHNR, CDR2 FQNEAQ (reference sequence). The CDR3 length is 16 residues. Unmatched junction bases numbered 10, after V lost 5 bases and J lost 1 base.

Sequencing was performed on blood. The sequence came from a woman aged 18-29 years with Graves' hyperthyroidism. The chain couples TRBV7-9 to TRBJ1-1, with 7 bases lining up with TRBD1. The CDR3 DNA follows: TGTGCCAGCAGCCGAAAGCAACAGGGGTGGAACACTGAAGCTTTCTTT. This gives the protein CASSRKQQGWNTEAFF.